The present entry profiles one T cell receptor beta chain with its context. The data belong to a study of blood T cell repertoires in COVID-19. Study summary: There were acute and convalescent COVID-19 samples, and they came from the United States, Italy and Spain. T cells, B-cell-depleted T cells, or PBMCs provided the cDNA or gDNA that served as material.

As handled by the study authors: Quantification of nucleated cells was approximated via reference gene primer amplification. TCRdb's table, derived via immunoSEQ multiplex PCR, lists solely in-frame clones and lacks some. V and J calls and clone size are as listed in that table; D and trimming were resolved from the DNA. Seen here are fewer than 300,000 clones, around 82% observed once, and the top ten hold about 0.9%. Enrolment of Seattle patients took place during active infection, and they were followed longitudinally. This receptor was identified in a human donor with COVID-19, enrolled during active disease. The donor label of this sample is uncertain. The sample taken for sequencing was peripheral blood.

The CDR3 DNA is TGTGCCAGCAGCGGACAGTTAAACTATGGCTACACCTTC. This encodes CASSGQLNYGYTF. The chain carries TRBV2 and TRBJ1-2, with D maybe TRBD1 (6 bases). Germline values: CDR1 SNHLY, CDR2 FYNNEI. V was pared by 6 bases and J by 2 bases, with 10 bases between. The CDR3 totals 13 residues.